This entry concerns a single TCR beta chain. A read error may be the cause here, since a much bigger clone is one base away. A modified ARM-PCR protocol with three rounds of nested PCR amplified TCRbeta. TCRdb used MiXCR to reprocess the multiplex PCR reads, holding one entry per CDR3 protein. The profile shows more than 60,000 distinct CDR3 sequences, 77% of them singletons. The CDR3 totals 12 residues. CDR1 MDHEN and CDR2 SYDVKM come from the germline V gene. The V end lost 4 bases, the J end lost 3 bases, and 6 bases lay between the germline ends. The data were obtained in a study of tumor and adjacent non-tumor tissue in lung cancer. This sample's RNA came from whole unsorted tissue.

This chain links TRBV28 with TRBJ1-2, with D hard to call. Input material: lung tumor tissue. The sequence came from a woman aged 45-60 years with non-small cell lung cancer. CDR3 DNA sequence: TGTGCCAGCAGTTGCCAGGACTATGGCTACACCTTC. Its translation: CASSCQDYGYTF.